One and the same sample provided the 30 T cell receptor beta chains below, sequenced in a study of OX40 agonist ivuxolimab in advanced cancers. Clones were sequenced by immunoSEQ multiplex PCR, and TCRdb holds only the in-frame ones, with some missing. The data hold around 94,000 clones, with over 75% observed a single time. The sequenced sample was CD4+ or CD8+ T cells sorted from blood, obtained in a trial of the OX40 agonist ivuxolimab. The receptors stem from an adult with an advanced solid tumor such as melanoma, head and neck, liver or kidney cancer.

This chain joins TRBV7-2 and TRBJ2-7, with D possibly matching TRBD1 (5 bases). The CDR3 contains 15 residues. The germline CDR1 and CDR2 sequences are SGHTA and FQGNSA. The germline V and J ends were trimmed by 5 bases and 0 bases, with 14 bases remaining between them. CDR3 in amino acids: CASSTYRGPSYEQYF. CDR3 coding DNA: TGTGCCAGCAGCACCTATAGGGGCCCCTCCTACGAGCAGTACTTC.

The V gene is TRBV20-1, the J gene TRBJ1-1; the D gene is possibly TRBD1 (5 bases). V was trimmed by 6 bases and J by 10 bases, leaving 12 bases between them. The CDR3 has 10 amino acids. Germline values: CDR1 DFQATT, CDR2 SNEGSKA (reference sequence). Here the CDR3 DNA reads TGCAGTGCCGCCGCAGGGCGAGCTTTCTTT. As protein: CSAAAGRAFF.

The V gene is TRBV6-5, the J gene TRBJ2-7; D is perhaps TRBD2 (5 bases). The CDR3 extends over 14 amino acids. Germline loops: CDR1 MNHEY, CDR2 SVGAGI. Between the trimmed V and J ends, which lost 6 bases and 0 bases, there was a span of 12 bases. The CDR3 loop reads CASRDWGDSYEQYF. In DNA, the CDR3 is TGTGCCAGCAGGGATTGGGGAGACTCCTACGAGCAGTACTTC.

The chain recombines TRBV7-2 with TRBJ2-7; the match to TRBD1 covers 7 bases. J was trimmed by 5 bases and V by 1 base; bases with no gene match: 8. This CDR3 comprises 15 residues. Germline V gives CDR1 SGHTA, CDR2 FQGNSA. CDR3 in amino acids: CASSLGQGHRDEQYF. CDR3 coding DNA: TGTGCCAGCAGCTTAGGACAGGGACATCGCGACGAGCAGTACTTC.

This chain uses TRBV6-1 with TRBJ1-5; the D gene is possibly TRBD1 (6 bases). The germline V gene encodes CDR1 MNHNS and CDR2 SASEGT. There are 14 residues in the CDR3. The V gene lost 2 bases and the J gene lost 5 bases, with 10 bases spanning the gap. This chain's CDR3 is CASSERDTYQPQHF. The CDR3 coding sequence is TGTGCCAGCAGTGAACGGGACACCTATCAGCCCCAGCATTTT.

The chain is built from TRBV7-8 and TRBJ1-6; 7 bases are shared with TRBD1. Germline V gene lookup returns CDR1 SGHVS and CDR2 FQNEAQ. The CDR3 consists of 15 residues. V gave up 5 bases and J gave up 7 bases; unmatched junction bases: 8. The CDR3, as DNA: TGTGCCAGCAGCCCCTGGGGACAGATAAATTCACCCCTCCACTTT. As protein: CASSPWGQINSPLHF. The full variable domain, with the rest looked up from reference TRBV7-8 and TRBJ1-6, is GAGVSQSPRYKVAKRGQDVALRCDPISGHVSLFWYQQALGQGPEFLTYFQNEAQLDKSGLPSDRFFAERPEGSVSTLKIQRTQQEDSAVYLCASSPWGQINSPLHFGNGTRLTVT.

The table lists this clone with a few counts. The chain combines TRBV9 with TRBJ1-4; D remains unclear. Germline V CDR1 and CDR2: SGDLS, YYNGEE. This CDR3 has 13 amino acids. V was trimmed by 2 bases and J by 11 bases, leaving 13 bases between them. The CDR3 coding sequence is TGTGCCAGCAGCGTCTCGGAGTCCGGGAAACTGTTTTTT. Encoded protein: CASSVSESGKLFF.

CDR3 sequence reads: CASSLGQIPYEQYF. The CDR3 coding sequence is TGCGCCAGCAGCTTGGGTCAGATCCCTTACGAGCAGTACTTC. The chain joins TRBV5-1 to TRBJ2-7; D unclear. V was cut by 0 bases and J by 4 bases, with 11 bases left in between. Germline V gene data show CDR1 as SGHRS and CDR2 as YFSETQ. There are 14 residues in the CDR3. The whole variable domain, remainder taken from reference TRBV5-1 and TRBJ2-7, is KAGVTQTPRYLIKTRGQQVTLSCSPISGHRSVSWYQQTPGQGLQFLFEYFSETQRNKGNFPGRFSGRQFSNSRSEMNVSTLELGDSALYLCASSLGQIPYEQYFGPGTRLTVT.

The V and J genes are TRBV5-6 and TRBJ1-2, with D possibly being TRBD1 (6 bases). V lost 3 bases and J lost 1, with 13 bases in between. The CDR3 is 15 amino acids. Germline V gene data show CDR1 as SGHDT and CDR2 as YYEEEE. CDR3 sequence (DNA): TGTGCCAGCAGCTCAACATTACAGGGTAACTATGGCTACACCTTC. As protein: CASSSTLQGNYGYTF.

This clone is a singleton in its sample. The J gene is TRBJ1-1, the V gene TRBV7-2; 8 bases map to TRBD1. Germline values: CDR1 SGHTA, CDR2 FQGNSA. The V segment lost 4 bases and the J segment 11 bases; nucleotides outside the gene matches: 18. CDR3 length: 16 amino acids. CDR3: CASSSGGLDREVRAFF. The CDR3 DNA reads TGTGCCAGCAGCTCAGGCGGTCTGGACAGGGAGGTTCGTGCTTTCTTT.

The chain joins TRBV7-9 to TRBJ1-3; D is uncertain. The CDR3 extends over 16 amino acids. CDR1 and CDR2 (germline): SEHNR, FQNEAQ (reference sequence). The germline V and J ends were trimmed by 1 base and 6 bases, with 16 bases remaining between them. Here the CDR3 reads CASSLVGESQVNTIYF. DNA for the CDR3: TGTGCCAGCAGCTTAGTGGGCGAGTCCCAAGTAAACACCATATATTTT. Filled out from reference TRBV7-9 and TRBJ1-3, the complete variable domain reads DTGVSQNPRHKITKRGQNVTFRCDPISEHNRLYWYRQTLGQGPEFLTYFQNEAQLEKSRLLSDRFSAERPKGSFSTLEIQRTEQGDSAMYLCASSLVGESQVNTIYFGEGSWLTVV.

The chain links TRBV11-2 to TRBJ2-3, with a weak D call TRBD1 (5 bases). From germline, CDR1 is SGHAT and CDR2 FQNNGV. The CDR3 is 14 residues long. Trimming pared 6 bases from V and 1 base from J, leaving 11 bases between. The CDR3 DNA reads as TGTGCCAGCAGGGGGCCTTTCGGCACAGATACGCAGTATTTT. It yields the protein CASRGPFGTDTQYF.

CDR3 sequence (DNA): TGTGCCACCAGCAGACACCCCGACGGGGTGGACACTGAAGCTTTCTTT. This translates into CATSRHPDGVDTEAFF. The rearrangement uses TRBV15 and TRBJ1-1; D call uncertain. This CDR3 spans 16 amino acids. The germline V gene encodes CDR1 LNHNV and CDR2 YYDKDF (reference sequence). The V end was cut by 2 bases, the J end by 3 bases, with 16 bases between.

The CDR3 DNA follows: TGTGCCAGCAGCAAGCCGGGACAGGGGCGGGCTAACTATGGCTACACCTTC. This codes for CASSKPGQGRANYGYTF. The chain couples TRBV11-1 to TRBJ1-2; 10 positions agree with TRBD1. This CDR3 is 17 amino acids long. Germline trimming cut 5 bases from V and 0 bases from J; bases unmatched to any gene: 9. Germline lookup yields CDR1 SGHAT and CDR2 FQDESV (reference sequence).

The V gene is TRBV5-4, the J gene TRBJ2-3; TRBD1 is a possible D gene (6 bases). The CDR3 loop spans 15 amino acids. V gave up 4 bases and J gave up 2 bases, with 14 bases separating them. The germline V gene encodes CDR1 SGHNT and CDR2 YYREEE (reference sequence). The CDR3 loop is CASSIPQGSTDTQYF. CDR3 DNA sequence: TGTGCCAGCAGCATACCACAGGGATCCACAGATACGCAGTATTTT.

The J gene is TRBJ1-5, the V gene TRBV15, with D perhaps TRBD1 (5 bases). The CDR3 runs to 12 residues. Germline V lookup: CDR1 LNHNV, CDR2 YYDKDF (reference sequence). The V end was cut by 6 bases, the J end by 5 bases, with 8 bases between. The DNA for the CDR3 is TGTGCCACCAGTCCAGGGTATCAGCCCCAGCATTTT. The encoded protein is CATSPGYQPQHF.

This clone has only one observation. V gene TRBV9 combines with J gene TRBJ2-3; TRBD2 aligns across 8 bases. Unmatched junction bases numbered 4, after V lost 0 bases and J lost 1 base. Germline V gene lookup returns CDR1 SGDLS and CDR2 YYNGEE. The CDR3 extends over 16 amino acids. The CDR3 DNA reads as TGTGCCAGCAGCGTAGCTCAAGCGGGGGGCACAGATACGCAGTATTTT. This sequence encodes CASSVAQAGGTDTQYF.

The V call is TRBV7-3, the J call TRBJ2-1; 7 nucleotides align to TRBD2. In germline, CDR1 is SGHTA, CDR2 FQGTGA. The V segment lost 5 bases and the J segment 3 bases; nucleotides outside the gene matches: 7. This CDR3 comprises 15 residues. CDR3 residues: CASSISGALYNEQFF. CDR3 in DNA: TGTGCCAGCAGCATAAGCGGGGCTCTCTACAATGAGCAGTTCTTC.

The chain carries TRBV2 and TRBJ2-7; 7 nucleotides line up with TRBD2. Looked up from germline, CDR1 is SNHLY and CDR2 is FYNNEI. V shed 6 bases and J 7 bases; nucleotides not matched to a gene: 12. There are 14 residues in the CDR3. The CDR3 nucleotides read TGTGCCAGCAGGCAAGGACTAGTCCCGCCTGAGCAGTACTTC. It specifies CASRQGLVPPEQYF. Using reference TRBV2 and TRBJ2-7 for the parts outside the CDR3, the full variable domain is EPEVTQTPSHQVTQMGQEVILRCVPISNHLYFYWYRQILGQKVEFLVSFYNNEISEKSEIFDDQFSVERPDGSNFTLKIRSTKLEDSAMYFCASRQGLVPPEQYFGPGTRLTVT.

The J gene is TRBJ2-7, the V gene TRBV18; TRBD1 aligns across 12 bases. Germline V lookup: CDR1 KGHSH, CDR2 LQKENI. With 3 bases clipped from V and 6 bases from J, the junction kept 12 bases outside the gene matches. CDR3 length: 17 residues. The CDR3 is CASSPPGQGAAGSEQYF. In DNA form, the CDR3 reads TGTGCCAGCTCACCCCCGGGACAGGGGGCTGCAGGGAGCGAGCAGTACTTC.

V is TRBV19 and J is TRBJ2-7, with TRBD1 identical over 7 bases. The CDR3 runs 15 residues. Looked up from germline, CDR1 is LNHDA and CDR2 is SQIVND (reference sequence). The V and J ends lost 7 bases and 3 bases, in that order; junction bases with no gene match: 12. CDR3 sequence reads: CASTNRGGRNYEQYF. The CDR3 bases are TGTGCCAGTACTAACAGGGGCGGGCGAAACTACGAGCAGTACTTC. Supplemented by reference TRBV19 and TRBJ2-7, the full variable domain reads DGGITQSPKYLFRKEGQNVTLSCEQNLNHDAMYWYRQDPGQGLRLIYYSQIVNDFQKGDIAEGYSVSREKKESFPLTVTSAQKNPTAFYLCASTNRGGRNYEQYFGPGTRLTVT.

The chain employs TRBV6-1 and TRBJ1-5; tentative D call: TRBD1 (5 bases). The CDR3 sequence is 13 residues long. V lost 8 bases and J lost 3, with 11 bases in between. Germline-derived CDR1 and CDR2 are MNHNS and SASEGT. CDR3 in DNA: TGTGCCAGCTCCGGACAAATCAATCAGCCCCAGCATTTT. Amino acids: CASSGQINQPQHF.

V gene TRBV18 combines with J gene TRBJ2-2; no reliable D call. Trimming shortened V by 2 bases and J by 4 bases, and 14 bases separated the two germline ends. CDR3 length: 16 residues. Germline CDR1 is KGHSH and CDR2 is LQKENI. The DNA for the CDR3 is TGTGCCAGCTCACCAAGTTCCGGGCTGGGCACCGGGGAGCTGTTTTTT. As protein: CASSPSSGLGTGELFF.

The chain carries TRBV29-1 and TRBJ2-6; 7 bases fit TRBD1. This CDR3 comprises 15 residues. Germline CDR1 SQVTM, CDR2 ANQGSEA. J was trimmed by 0 bases and V by 7 bases; bases with no gene match: 6. CDR3 protein: CSAQGPHSGANVLTF. CDR3 DNA sequence: TGCAGCGCACAGGGGCCCCACTCTGGGGCCAACGTCCTGACTTTC.

The J gene is TRBJ1-4, the V gene TRBV19; no definite D call. The CDR3 covers 13 residues. The V and J ends lost 6 bases and 8 bases respectively, with 13 bases between them. In germline, CDR1 is LNHDA, CDR2 SQIVND (reference sequence). The CDR3 nucleotides read TGTGCCAGTAGAGGCTTCGGGGAAGAAAAACTGTTTTTT. This gives the protein CASRGFGEEKLFF.

The chain recombines TRBV11-2 with TRBJ2-2; unclear D gene. Deletions cut 1 base from V and 4 bases from J, with 7 bases between. The CDR3 sequence is 14 residues long. In germline, CDR1 is SGHAT, CDR2 FQNNGV. The CDR3 here is CASSLGTSTGELFF. The CDR3 nucleotides read TGTGCCAGCAGCTTAGGGACCTCCACCGGGGAGCTGTTTTTT.

The rearrangement links TRBV5-1 to TRBJ2-7; TRBD1 aligns across 7 bases. The CDR3 is 14 residues long. CDR1 is SGHRS, CDR2 YFSETQ, per germline. Losses at the gene ends were 4 bases for V and 9 bases for J; bases not matched to a gene: 13. CDR3 nucleotide sequence: TGCGCCAGCAGCCTACAGGGGCCACCCGCTGGGCAGTACTTC. Its translation: CASSLQGPPAGQYF.

The rearrangement joins TRBV11-2 to TRBJ1-2, with 8 bases identical to TRBD1. CDR1 SGHAT and CDR2 FQNNGV come from the germline V gene. The CDR3 covers 15 residues. J gave up 3 bases and V 5 bases, and 8 bases lay outside the gene matches. The CDR3, as DNA: TGTGCCAGCAGCCCCAGCCCGGGACAGGACTATGGCTACACCTTC. It is translated as CASSPSPGQDYGYTF.

This chain joins TRBV19 and TRBJ1-2; D unresolved. This CDR3 comprises 15 residues. Germline lookup yields CDR1 LNHDA and CDR2 SQIVND (reference sequence). V shed 1 base and J shed 1 base, with 10 bases lying between them. CDR3 amino acids: CASSIGPGSNYGYTF. The CDR3 DNA sequence: TGTGCCAGTAGTATAGGTCCTGGCAGTAACTATGGCTACACCTTC.

V usage is TRBV4-2 and J usage is TRBJ2-7; TRBD2 is a possible D gene (5 bases). With 4 bases removed from V and 9 bases from J, the gap between germline ends came to 16 bases. Germline CDR1 and CDR2: LGHNA and YNFKEQ. There are 13 residues in the CDR3. CDR3 sequence (DNA): TGTGCCAGCAGCCCGGAGCTAAACGAGGGGCAGTACTTC. This translates into CASSPELNEGQYF.